These T cell receptor beta chains were read from a single sample in a study. The table came from immunoSEQ multiplex PCR; TCRdb's copy has only in-frame clones and leaves some out. There are 45,000 to 60,000 clones in the sample; more than 80% occur only once, and around 10% lies in the top ten. Sequencing input: PBMCs. Receptors originate from a man aged 35 to 55 with rheumatoid arthritis. CDR3s leave out the opening cysteine and the closing phenylalanine or tryptophan.

>TRBV2|TRBJ1-4
ASSVRAVDLNEKLF
>TRBV5-1|TRBJ2-5
ASSLPSGSVGETQY
>TRBV5-1|TRBJ1-2
ASSLWDRVDYGYT
>TRBV5-1|TRBJ2-1
ASSLSTGSVYNEQF
>TRBV27|TRBJ2-3
ASSLLAGAPDTQY
>TRBV10-3|TRBJ1-1
AIRGDRASEAF
>TRBV7-3|TRBJ2-1
ASSFMGTVNDEQF
>TRBV27|TRBJ1-1
ASTPGQGNAANTEAF
>TRBV4-1|TRBJ1-2
ASSQGGYRDGGFT
>TRBV6-5|TRBJ2-7
ASSYQRGGLYEQY
>TRBV7-2|TRBJ2-2
ASSLAPLRAGAGELF
>TRBV27|TRBJ2-1
ASSNGPGLAGNEQF
>TRBV24-1|TRBJ2-5
ATRGNGRETQY
>TRBV18|TRBJ2-7
ASSLGQDSYEQY
>TRBV25-1|TRBJ2-1
ASTWDRANGNEQF
>TRBV7-8|TRBJ2-2
ASSLPGLAEHTGELF
>TRBV14|TRBJ2-3
ASSQGGTVTTDTQY
>TRBV11-3|TRBJ2-7
ASSKNSGSFYEQY
>TRBV19|TRBJ2-5
ASSLTGTGGGETQY
>TRBV7-6|TRBJ1-5
ASSGTVGRGQPQH
>TRBV12-5|TRBJ2-7
ASGTGTGGFYEQY
>TRBV27|TRBJ1-6
ASRETGLYLSSYNSPLH
>TRBV6-5|TRBJ2-2
ASSLGGNTGELF
>TRBV19|TRBJ1-2
ASSSGRAVHGYT
>TRBV5-4|TRBJ2-1
ASNSRGTGAYNEQF
>TRBV27|TRBJ1-1
ASSSGQGAAEAF
>TRBV28|TRBJ2-2
ASSFSGTNTGELF
>TRBV7-9|TRBJ2-1
ASSSSGTGNEQF
>TRBV6-1|TRBJ1-2
ASSELADGYT
>TRBV19|TRBJ2-7
ASSIARTGVGQY
>TRBV9|TRBJ1-1
ASSVGDVLNTEAF
>TRBV6-5|TRBJ1-1
ASRTRGPGEAF
>TRBV18|TRBJ2-5
ASSNMEETQY
>TRBV19|TRBJ1-5
ASSIGPRAGVSDQPQH
>TRBV28|TRBJ2-1
ASSSGQEEF
>TRBV11-3|TRBJ2-6
ASSLTQGNPNVLT
>TRBV7-8|TRBJ1-2
ASSSSTVTGNYGYT
>TRBV6-1|TRBJ2-1
ASSEAPNEQF
>TRBV6-1|TRBJ1-5
ASSELDRGPPNQPQH
>TRBV9|TRBJ2-1
ASSVGAGGYNEQF
>TRBV2|TRBJ2-7
ASSESVHEQY
>TRBV14|TRBJ1-1
ASSQEGEARGEAF
>TRBV20-1|TRBJ1-2
SARAYGYT
>TRBV28|TRBJ1-1
ASRTSGGATEAF
>TRBV5-1|TRBJ2-7
ASSPTLPDSSGQY